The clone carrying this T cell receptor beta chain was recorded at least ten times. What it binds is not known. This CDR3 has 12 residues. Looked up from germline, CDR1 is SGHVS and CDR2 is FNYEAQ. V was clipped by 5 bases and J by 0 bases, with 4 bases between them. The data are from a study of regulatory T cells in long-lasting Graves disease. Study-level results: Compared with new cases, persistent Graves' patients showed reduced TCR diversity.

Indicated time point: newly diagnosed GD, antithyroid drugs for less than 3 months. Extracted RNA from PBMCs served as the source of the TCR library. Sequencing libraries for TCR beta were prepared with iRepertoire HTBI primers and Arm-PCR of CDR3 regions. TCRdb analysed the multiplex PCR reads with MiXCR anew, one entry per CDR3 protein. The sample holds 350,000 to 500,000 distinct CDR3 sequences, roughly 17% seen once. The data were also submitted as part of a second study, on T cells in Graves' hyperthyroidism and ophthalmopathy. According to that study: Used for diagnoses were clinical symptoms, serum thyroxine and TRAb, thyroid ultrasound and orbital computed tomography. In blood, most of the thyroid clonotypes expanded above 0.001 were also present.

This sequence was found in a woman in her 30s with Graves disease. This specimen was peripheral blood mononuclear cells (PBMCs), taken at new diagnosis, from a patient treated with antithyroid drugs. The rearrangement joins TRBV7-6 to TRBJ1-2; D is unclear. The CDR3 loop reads CASSQPNYGYTF. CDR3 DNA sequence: TGTGCCAGCAGCCAGCCTAACTATGGCTACACCTTC. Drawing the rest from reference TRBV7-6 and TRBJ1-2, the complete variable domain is GAGVSQSPRYKVTKRGQDVALRCDPISGHVSLYWYRQALGQGPEFLTYFNYEAQQDKSGLPNDRFSAERPEGSISTLTIQRTEQRDSAMYRCASSQPNYGYTFGSGTRLTVV.